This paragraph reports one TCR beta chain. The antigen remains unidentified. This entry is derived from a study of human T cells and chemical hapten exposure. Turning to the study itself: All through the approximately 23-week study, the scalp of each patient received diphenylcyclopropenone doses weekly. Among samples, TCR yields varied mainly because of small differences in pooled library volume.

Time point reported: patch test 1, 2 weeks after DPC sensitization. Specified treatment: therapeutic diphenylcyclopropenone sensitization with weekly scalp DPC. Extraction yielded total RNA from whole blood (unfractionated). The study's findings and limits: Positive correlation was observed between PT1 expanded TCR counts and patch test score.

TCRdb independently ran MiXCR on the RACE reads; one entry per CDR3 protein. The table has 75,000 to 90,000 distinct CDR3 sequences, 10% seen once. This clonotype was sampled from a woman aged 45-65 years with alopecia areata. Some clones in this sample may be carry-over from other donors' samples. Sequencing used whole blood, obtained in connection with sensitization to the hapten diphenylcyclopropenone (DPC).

CDR3 amino acids: CSVEGISWNTEAFF. CDR3 coding DNA: TGCAGCGTTGAGGGGATCTCGTGGAACACTGAAGCTTTCTTT. The chain is built from TRBV29-1 and TRBJ1-1; D is uncertain. From germline, CDR1 is SQVTM and CDR2 ANQGSEA. Trimming shortened V by 3 bases and J by 1 base, and 12 bases separated the two germline ends. This CDR3 region has 14 residues.